A selection of T cell receptor beta chains follows, all from one sample in a study of early T cells in non-severe SARS-CoV-2 infection. TCRdb re-derived calls from the 5' RACE reads in MiXCR, one entry per CDR3 protein. The top ten hold 1.2% of the sample, which has 60,000 to 65,000 distinct CDR3 sequences, approximately 10% seen once. What was sequenced was whole blood. These receptors all stem from an adult who was a healthcare worker with PCR-confirmed SARS-CoV-2 infection or an uninfected control (not recorded which). Each CDR3 is given without its conserved first and last residue.

j_call,v_call,cdr3_aa
TRBJ2-1,TRBV9,ASSEDTYNEQF
TRBJ2-3,TRBV5-6,ASSYQTSSGGAPDTQY
TRBJ2-5,TRBV29-1,SALQETQY
TRBJ2-2,TRBV29-1,SVLGLNTGELF
TRBJ2-5,TRBV20-1,SARDGVAEPPRY
TRBJ2-5,TRBV6-5,ASSRTGQYQETQY
TRBJ1-4,TRBV2,ASSGGGQGAEKLF
TRBJ1-1,TRBV12-3/TRBV12-4,ASSLNPKVNTEAF
TRBJ2-3,TRBV7-3,ASSLMALTDTQY
TRBJ2-5,TRBV20-1,SADRGTGFQETQY
TRBJ2-1,TRBV29-1,SSGGDEQF
TRBJ2-3,TRBV7-9,ASSRPFAGGTDTQY
TRBJ1-6,TRBV12-3/TRBV12-4,ASSFGRNNSPLH
TRBJ2-6,TRBV5-1,ASSLWGPGANVLT
TRBJ1-2,TRBV27,ASSLSAGGNGYT
TRBJ2-3,TRBV12-3/TRBV12-4,ASSFGSTDTQY
TRBJ1-2,TRBV19,ASIGGRGQGLGGRGYT
TRBJ1-6,TRBV5-5,ASSPARENSPLH
TRBJ2-1,TRBV29-1,SVHRGQGDEQF
TRBJ2-3,TRBV6-1,ASSEALAGRGIGPDTQY
TRBJ2-5,TRBV29-1,SVEWARGAQETQY
TRBJ1-4,TRBV7-9,ASSLEVPNEKLF
TRBJ2-3,TRBV20-1,SAPLAGLTDTQY
TRBJ1-2,TRBV28,ASSRSENYGYT
TRBJ1-4,TRBV6-6,ATAVHRTNEKLF
TRBJ1-2,TRBV4-1,ASSQGVAPGVGYGYT
TRBJ1-1,TRBV5-1,ASSLGSQGTEAF
TRBJ2-1,TRBV6-5,ASSYSIWLNNEQF
TRBJ2-3,TRBV6-1,ASSESQGTDTQY
TRBJ2-3,TRBV29-1,SVASGTGSTDTQY
TRBJ2-3,TRBV4-1,ASSPDLARDTQY
TRBJ1-3,TRBV12-3/TRBV12-4,ASSQFNTIY
TRBJ1-1,TRBV29-1,SGDRGVNTEAF
TRBJ2-3,TRBV4-2,ASSQDTTGQSGAQY
TRBJ2-5,TRBV9,ASSAPTGPLLRDGTQY
TRBJ1-2,TRBV20-1,SASSYGYT
TRBJ1-1,TRBV18,ASSPASRLEGTEAF
TRBJ2-2,TRBV9,ASSPTHNVYSNTGELF
TRBJ2-2,TRBV5-1,ASSHGQGIDTGELF
TRBJ2-6,TRBV6-5,ASGSPLGQGDVLT
TRBJ1-5,TRBV2,ASSEFNSNQPQH
TRBJ2-3,TRBV7-6,ASSLVAGVTDTQY
TRBJ1-4,TRBV5-5,ASSQLTGGATNEKLF
TRBJ2-1,TRBV7-9,ASSSLAGASSYNEQF
TRBJ1-5,TRBV9,ASSVAGEGQPQH
TRBJ2-3,TRBV4-1,ASSQDYSGSTDTQY
TRBJ2-5,TRBV6-1,ASSISGQETQY